This T cell receptor beta chain originates from a study of cytomegalovirus exposure and HLA in healthy donors. Across the whole study: The same platform as the approximately 730 first-cohort repertoires was used for the 110 or so validation repertoires, a later analysis reported. Study-level points and caveats: A list of approximately 150 TCR beta chains associated with cytomegalovirus was given.

Comments on this clone: Its target is unknown.

Repertoires were generated with immunoSEQ multiplex PCR, while TCRdb's copy carries only in-frame clones and drops some. The sample consists of over 200,000 clones, around 80% of them appearing once. The donors belonged to the approximately 120-subject validation cohort, separate from the roughly 650-subject first cohort. Material: PBMCs. This clonotype originated in a woman in her thirties in good health and CMV-seropositive.

The CDR3 region is CASSLLAGGPGRNEQFF. The CDR3 DNA reads as TGCGCCAGCAGTCTGTTAGCGGGAGGGCCTGGGCGGAATGAGCAGTTCTTC. The chain uses TRBV5-1 and TRBJ2-1, with 11 bases aligning to TRBD2. This CDR3 is 17 amino acids long. V lost 5 bases and J lost 7; bases outside the gene matches: 14. CDR1 is SGHRS and CDR2 is YFSETQ in the germline V gene.